A few counts support the clone carrying this T cell receptor beta chain. The data were obtained in a study of early T cells in non-severe SARS-CoV-2 infection. Turning to the study itself: Bulk RNA from unsorted whole blood was sequenced; chains were unpaired.

Germline V lookup: CDR1 ENHRY, CDR2 SYGVKD. The CDR3 length is 15 residues. V gave up 10 bases and J gave up 2 bases, with 20 bases separating them. Unique molecular identifiers tagged individual cDNA molecules. TCRdb ran MiXCR on the 5' RACE reads and lists one entry per CDR3 protein. The sample shows around 56,000 distinct CDR3 sequences, about 7.7% of them seen only once. The genes are TRBV10-3 and TRBJ2-5; the D call may be TRBD1 or TRBD2 (6 bases each). The material sequenced was whole blood, taken at baseline. The TCR originated in an adult who was a healthcare worker with PCR-confirmed SARS-CoV-2 infection or an uninfected control (not recorded which). This CDR3 reads CATSTGARGQETQYF. In DNA, the CDR3 is TGTGCCACCAGCACGGGGGCGCGTGGGCAAGAGACCCAGTACTTC.